The 19 T cell receptor beta chains reported below all come from one sample, sequenced in a study of cytomegalovirus exposure and HLA in healthy donors. Profiling relied on immunoSEQ multiplex PCR, and the TCRdb table lists in-frame clones only, not all of them. The sample shows under 150,000 clones, around 86% of them seen only once. The sequenced sample consisted of PBMCs. The source is a man aged 18 to 30 in good health and CMV-seropositive.

The chain is built from TRBV5-4 and TRBJ2-2, with D perhaps matching TRBD1 (7 bases). V was trimmed by 4 bases and J by 1 base, leaving 11 bases between them. The CDR3 spans 15 residues. The germline V gene has CDR1 SGHNT and CDR2 YYREEE (reference sequence). CDR3 in amino acids: CASSPRGENTGELFF. The CDR3, as DNA: TGTGCCAGCAGCCCCAGGGGGGAGAACACCGGGGAGCTGTTTTTT.

The J gene is TRBJ2-1, the V gene TRBV9; D may be TRBD1 (5 bases). The V end was cut by 4 bases, the J end by 5 bases, with 13 bases between. The germline V gene has CDR1 SGDLS and CDR2 YYNGEE. The CDR3 length is 14 residues. CDR3 sequence reads: CASSFSRADNEQFF. For the CDR3, the DNA is TGTGCCAGCAGCTTCAGCAGGGCGGACAATGAGCAGTTCTTC.

J is TRBJ2-7 and V is TRBV12-5; no definite D call. CDR3 length: 13 amino acids. Germline lookup yields CDR1 LGHNT and CDR2 FRNRAP. Trimming removed 2 bases at V and 7 bases at J, with 12 bases between. Here the CDR3 DNA reads TGTGCTAGTGGTTTGCCTTCGTTTGTTGAGCAGTACTTC. Protein sequence: CASGLPSFVEQYF.

The V gene is TRBV4-1, the J gene TRBJ1-1; 10 bases align to TRBD1. The germline V gene has CDR1 MGHRA and CDR2 YSYEKL. The CDR3 is made up of 16 amino acids. Trimming at V came to 6 bases and at J to 3 bases, leaving 10 bases not matched to a gene. CDR3: CASRRRTGGEDTEAFF. The CDR3 nucleotides read TGCGCCAGCAGGCGAAGGACAGGGGGGGAGGACACTGAAGCTTTCTTT.

The chain combines TRBV28 with TRBJ2-1, with 11 bases fitting TRBD2. The length of the CDR3 is 16 residues. The junction had 6 bases not matched to a gene; V was cut back by 4 bases and J by 4 bases. Germline values: CDR1 MDHEN, CDR2 SYDVKM. As DNA, the CDR3 is TGTGCCAGCAGTTCTCCCGGGACTAGCGGATACAATGAGCAGTTCTTC. Translating it yields CASSSPGTSGYNEQFF. Full variable domain (remainder filled in from reference TRBV28 and TRBJ2-1): DVKVTQSSRYLVKRTGEKVFLECVQDMDHENMFWYRQDPGLGLRLIYFSYDVKMKEKGDIPEGYSVSREKKERFSLILESASTNQTSMYLCASSSPGTSGYNEQFFGPGTRLTVL.

This rearrangement joins TRBV7-8 to TRBJ2-3, with TRBD2 matching over 11 bases. The germline V gene encodes CDR1 SGHVS and CDR2 FQNEAQ. Trimming took 5 bases from V and 1 from J; bases not matched to a gene: 5. This CDR3 region has 16 residues. In DNA form, the CDR3 reads TGTGCCAGCAGCGTCTTGACTAGCGGGGGCACAGATACGCAGTATTTT. Its translation is CASSVLTSGGTDTQYF.

Comments on this clone: Other DNA sequences from this sample encode an identical CDR3 as well. J is TRBJ1-1 and V is TRBV29-1; 7 bases map to TRBD1. The germline CDR1 and CDR2 sequences are SQVTM and ANQGSEA. The CDR3 is made up of 13 amino acids. V shed 5 bases and J 7 bases; nucleotides not matched to a gene: 10. In nucleotides, the CDR3 is TGCAGCGTTCGAACCGGGACAGCAAGTGAAGCTTTCTTT. This sequence encodes CSVRTGTASEAFF.

The chain recombines TRBV9 with TRBJ1-1, with D tentatively TRBD1 (5 bases). The CDR3 length is 18 residues. V was pared by 2 bases and J by 0 bases, with 20 bases between. Germline values: CDR1 SGDLS, CDR2 YYNGEE. Here the CDR3 DNA reads TGTGCCAGCAGCGTCTCTGTGGGGCCTTCGGGCCTGAACACTGAAGCTTTCTTT. This translates into CASSVSVGPSGLNTEAFF.

V and J are TRBV5-5 and TRBJ1-2; 8 nucleotides align to TRBD1. CDR3 size: 16 residues. CDR1 SGHKS and CDR2 YYEKEE come from the germline V gene (reference sequence). V was pared by 4 bases and J by 7 bases, with 15 bases of the junction left unmatched. The CDR3 spells CASSNGQGRGLSGYTF. The CDR3, as DNA: TGTGCCAGCAGCAACGGACAGGGCCGGGGTTTGAGTGGCTACACCTTC.

CDR3 residues: CASSLDRTGDYNEQFF. The DNA for the CDR3 is TGCGCCAGCAGCTTGGACCGGACAGGGGACTACAATGAGCAGTTCTTC. The rearrangement joins TRBV5-1 to TRBJ2-1; 9 nucleotides align to TRBD1. Germline CDR1 is SGHRS and CDR2 is YFSETQ. The CDR3 extends over 16 amino acids. J lost 3 bases, V lost 0 bases, and 4 bases had no gene match.

The V and J genes are TRBV9 and TRBJ2-1; 10 bases map to TRBD2. The CDR3 runs 16 residues. The germline V gene encodes CDR1 SGDLS and CDR2 YYNGEE. V shed 2 bases, J shed 1 base, and the junction held 3 bases outside the gene matches. The CDR3 DNA reads as TGTGCCAGCAGCGTGAGCGGGGGGGCTTCCTACAATGAGCAGTTCTTC. The encoded protein is CASSVSGGASYNEQFF.

Here the CDR3 DNA reads TGTGCCAGCAGTTTCCGCGGGACAGGGGTGAGAAACCTCTCCTACGAGCAGTACTTC. Protein: CASSFRGTGVRNLSYEQYF. The chain is built from TRBV27 and TRBJ2-7, with TRBD1 matching 10 bases. Germline loops: CDR1 MNHEY, CDR2 SMNVEV (reference sequence). V was pared by 3 bases and J by 0 bases, with 14 bases of the junction left unmatched. The CDR3 sequence is 19 residues long.

V usage is TRBV27 and J usage is TRBJ2-1; D possibly corresponds to TRBD1 (5 bases). From germline, CDR1 is MNHEY and CDR2 SMNVEV (reference sequence). This CDR3 spans 14 amino acids. V lost 3 bases and J 13 bases, leaving 19 bases between the germline ends. The CDR3 DNA is TGTGCCAGCAGTTTTTTACCGCAGGGTAAGGAACAGTTCTTC. It codes for CASSFLPQGKEQFF.

This clone appeared a few times. The chain couples TRBV18 to TRBJ1-4; maybe TRBD1 (5 bases). Trimming stripped 3 bases from V and 7 bases from J, with 12 bases between. Germline CDR1 reads KGHSH; CDR2 reads LQKENI. This CDR3 has 14 residues. CDR3 region: CASSPTEISEKLFF. CDR3 bases: TGTGCCAGCTCACCGACAGAGATAAGTGAAAAACTGTTTTTT.

This chain joins TRBV27 and TRBJ2-3, with a weak D call TRBD2 (5 bases). Germline CDR1 is MNHEY and CDR2 is SMNVEV (reference sequence). This CDR3 has 14 residues. V gave up 6 bases and J gave up 1 base, with 11 bases separating them. The CDR3: CASRRDGGTDTQYF. The CDR3 bases are TGTGCCAGCAGGAGGGATGGGGGCACAGATACGCAGTATTTT.

The chain carries TRBV28 and TRBJ2-7; maybe TRBD1 (6 bases). This CDR3 has 14 amino acids. The ends were cut back, 2 bases at V and 1 base at J, with 9 bases in the middle. Germline CDR1 MDHEN, CDR2 SYDVKM. The CDR3 DNA follows: TGTGCCAGCAGTTTAAGGGACATTTCCTACGAGCAGTACTTC. Protein: CASSLRDISYEQYF.

This rearrangement joins TRBV19 to TRBJ2-1; D is ambiguous. The CDR3 sequence is 13 residues long. Trimming shortened V by 0 bases and J by 11 bases, and 11 bases separated the two germline ends. Germline-derived CDR1 and CDR2 are LNHDA and SQIVND (reference sequence). For the CDR3, the DNA is TGTGCCAGTAGTATAGATCTTTCCAGGCAGCAGTTCTTC. It translates to CASSIDLSRQQFF.

This clone has a single count. This chain uses TRBV6-1 with TRBJ2-3, with a weak D call TRBD2 (6 bases). Per germline, CDR1 MNHNS and CDR2 SASEGT. The CDR3 contains 16 residues. V was pared by 3 bases and J by 1 base, with 14 bases between. In DNA, the CDR3 is TGTGCCAGCAGTGACGAAGAACGGGAGCGCACAGATACGCAGTATTTT. Translated: CASSDEERERTDTQYF.

The table lists this clone with a count of one. The V gene is TRBV6-5, the J gene TRBJ2-3, with D perhaps matching TRBD2 (5 bases). CDR1 is MNHEY and CDR2 is SVGAGI in the germline V gene. Trimming removed 7 bases from V and 6 bases from J, with 11 bases in between. This CDR3 has 12 amino acids. CDR3 nucleotide sequence: TGTGCCAGCACGAATCCGGGGGATACGCAGTATTTT. This gives the protein CASTNPGDTQYF.